These 32 T cell receptor beta chains were all obtained from the same sample, sequenced in a study of CD8+CD57+ T cells in acquired aplastic anemia. Genomic DNA, the template, was used for profiling of the TCR beta VDJ and CDR3. TCRdb reprocessed the reads with MiXCR, giving one entry per CDR3 protein. Among some 240,000 distinct CDR3 sequences listed, 30% to 35% were seen once. Specimen: sorted CD4+, CD8+, or CD8+CD57+ T cells (not recorded which) from PBMCs. These receptors were obtained from a human donor in good health, serving as a control.

The rearrangement links TRBV2 to TRBJ1-6, with D unclear. V was pared by 4 bases and J by 9 bases, with 10 bases between. The CDR3 is 13 residues long. The germline CDR1 and CDR2 sequences are SNHLY and FYNNEI. CDR3 in amino acids: CASSVDGSSPLHF. Written as DNA, the CDR3 is TGTGCCAGCAGTGTGGACGGCAGTTCACCCCTCCACTTT.

This clonotype has a single count. The chain uses TRBV7-4 and TRBJ1-6; D unresolved. The germline CDR1 and CDR2 sequences are SGHVT and SQSDAQ. CDR3 length: 12 residues. Trimming cost V 6 bases and J 10 bases, with 10 bases left between them. The CDR3: CASSRAWSPLHF. The CDR3 DNA reads as TGTGCCAGCAGTCGGGCGTGGTCACCCCTCCACTTT.

This rearrangement joins TRBV2 to TRBJ2-7; 8 nucleotides agree with TRBD1. The CDR3 has 14 residues. Per the germline V gene, CDR1 is SNHLY and CDR2 is FYNNEI. Trimming took 6 bases from V and 2 from J; bases not matched to a gene: 6. The CDR3 DNA reads TGTGCCAGCAGGGAAACAGGGGGTACCTACGAGCAGTACTTC. Its protein product is CASRETGGTYEQYF.

This clonotype was found many times. The V and J genes are TRBV20-1 and TRBJ2-1, with TRBD2 matching 11 bases. V was pared by 5 bases and J by 0 bases, with 3 bases of the junction left unmatched. CDR3 length equals 15 residues. Germline values: CDR1 DFQATT, CDR2 SNEGSKA (reference sequence). CDR3 nucleotide sequence: TGCAGTGCTGGACTAGCGGGCAGCTCCTACAATGAGCAGTTCTTC. It specifies CSAGLAGSSYNEQFF.

The chain has TRBV4-2 and TRBJ1-3, with unresolved D. V lost 4 bases, J lost 0 bases, and 13 bases lay in between. Germline V gene lookup returns CDR1 LGHNA and CDR2 YNFKEQ. This CDR3 has 16 amino acids. As DNA, the CDR3 is TGTGCCAGCAGCCGGACGGTGGGGAGCTCTGGAAACACCATATATTTT. Translating gives CASSRTVGSSGNTIYF.

This clonotype was counted many times. With a much larger clone just one base away, this may be a read error. This sequence joins TRBV25-1 and TRBJ1-2; D is uncertain. CDR3 size: 15 residues. Germline CDR1 is MGHDK and CDR2 is SYGVNS. CDR3 in amino acids: CACSANLGGHYGYTF. As DNA, the CDR3 is TGTGCCTGCAGTGCGAACCTGGGAGGGCACTATGGCTACACCTTC.

To note about this clonotype: A much larger clone lies one base from this, so it may be a read error. The CDR3 sequence: CASSQVLGWGYAF. The CDR3 DNA reads as TGCGCCAGCAGCCAAGTATTGGGCTGGGGCTACGCCTTC. The rearrangement uses TRBV4-1 and TRBJ1-2, with D possibly matching TRBD1 (5 bases). Germline lookup yields CDR1 MGHRA and CDR2 YSYEKL. This CDR3 has 13 amino acids.

J is TRBJ2-1 and V is TRBV2, with D possibly being TRBD2 (5 bases). This CDR3 is 13 amino acids long. V dropped 5 bases and J dropped 7 bases, with 12 bases sitting between them. Per germline, CDR1 SNHLY and CDR2 FYNNEI. The CDR3 DNA reads as TGTGCCAGCAGTTACTACGGGGTGAATGAGCAGTTCTTC. Its translation is CASSYYGVNEQFF.

This clonotype was counted only a few times. The chain combines TRBV4-1 with TRBJ2-1; TRBD1 matches at 7 bases. Looked up from germline, CDR1 is MGHRA and CDR2 is YSYEKL. This CDR3 has 15 amino acids. Germline trimming cut 6 bases from V and 4 bases from J; bases unmatched to any gene: 9. Written as DNA, the CDR3 is TGCGCCAGCAGAAACCCGGGACAGACTTACAATGAGCAGTTCTTC. It encodes CASRNPGQTYNEQFF.

In this sample, this clonotype turned up many times. For the CDR3, the DNA is TGTGCCAGCAGCGTAGGGACAGGGGGCTTTTACGAGCAGTACTTC. Its protein product is CASSVGTGGFYEQYF. The rearrangement links TRBV9 to TRBJ2-7; TRBD1 aligns across 11 bases. The V and J ends lost 0 bases and 4 bases, in that order; junction bases with no gene match: 3. The CDR3 spans 15 residues. CDR1 is SGDLS, CDR2 YYNGEE, per germline.

Of note for this clonotype: A much larger clonotype is one base distant, so this may be a read error. This chain links TRBV20-1 with TRBJ1-1; D gene uncertain. Trimming removed 0 bases from V and 1 base from J, with 15 bases in between. This CDR3 has 16 residues. Germline V gives CDR1 DFQATT, CDR2 SNEGSKA (reference sequence). In nucleotides, the CDR3 is TGCAGTGCTAGAGATGGGGTCTTCGAGGGGAACACTGAAGCTTTCTTT. Encoded protein: CSARDGVFEGNTEAFF.

This clonotype has ten or more counts. The chain is built from TRBV19 and TRBJ1-3; 7 nucleotides line up with TRBD1. The CDR3 is 15 residues long. V lost 2 bases, J lost 4 bases, and 5 bases stayed unmatched. CDR1 is LNHDA, CDR2 SQIVND, per germline (reference sequence). The CDR3 loop is CASSIRRGEGNTIYF. CDR3 DNA sequence: TGTGCCAGTAGTATACGCAGGGGGGAAGGAAACACCATATATTTT.

This clonotype was found many times. J is TRBJ2-3 and V is TRBV11-1, with 12 nucleotides matching TRBD2. This CDR3 has 17 amino acids. The V gene's germline CDR1 is SGHAT and CDR2 FQDESV (reference sequence). V shed 6 bases and J 1 base; nucleotides not matched to a gene: 8. In DNA, the CDR3 is TGTGCCAGCAGTTATAAACTAGCGGGGGGCCGCACAGATACGCAGTATTTT. It is translated as CASSYKLAGGRTDTQYF.

The chain links TRBV11-2 to TRBJ1-2, with TRBD1 matching 12 bases. J lost 8 bases, V lost 5 bases, and 9 bases had no gene match. Germline loops: CDR1 SGHAT, CDR2 FQNNGV. The CDR3 is 15 amino acids. In DNA form, the CDR3 reads TGTGCCAGCAGCCCCGGGACAGGGGGCGATCTGGGCTACACCTTC. It translates to CASSPGTGGDLGYTF.

The rearrangement joins TRBV19 to TRBJ1-2, with D maybe TRBD1 (5 bases). Germline lookup yields CDR1 LNHDA and CDR2 SQIVND (reference sequence). The CDR3 contains 12 residues. Trimming stripped 4 bases from V and 5 bases from J, with 8 bases between. As DNA, the CDR3 is TGTGCCAGTAGTAGTACAGGTTATGGCTACACCTTC. Its translation: CASSSTGYGYTF.

The sample holds a few counts of this clonotype. V usage is TRBV4-1 and J usage is TRBJ2-1, with D unclear. The CDR3 loop spans 13 amino acids. With 4 bases removed from V and 3 bases from J, the gap between germline ends came to 7 bases. Germline CDR1 is MGHRA and CDR2 is YSYEKL. CDR3: CASSPIGYNEQFF. The CDR3, as DNA: TGCGCCAGCAGCCCGATCGGCTACAATGAGCAGTTCTTC.

In regard to this clonotype: A much larger clone lies a single base off, so this may be a read error. The chain joins TRBV14 to TRBJ1-3; D gene uncertain. Germline V gene sequence: CDR1 SGHDN, CDR2 FVKESK. The CDR3 has 11 residues. CDR3 DNA sequence: TGTGCCAGCGACCGGGGAAACACCATGTATTTT. Residues: CASDRGNTMYF.

The genes are TRBV24-1 and TRBJ2-7, with TRBD2 matching 8 bases. The CDR3 consists of 20 residues. Germline V gene data show CDR1 as KGHDR and CDR2 as SFDVKD. The ends lost 2 bases at V and 3 bases at J; junction bases unmatched: 20. In nucleotides, the CDR3 is TGTGCCACCAGTGATTCCCCCCCAGAACTTGGGAAAGCGGGAGTCTACGAGCAGTACTTC. It encodes CATSDSPPELGKAGVYEQYF.

This clonotype has more than one count but fewer than ten. This sequence joins TRBV20-1 and TRBJ1-5; D ambiguous. The CDR3 is made up of 14 amino acids. Germline V CDR1 and CDR2: DFQATT, SNEGSKA (reference sequence). V was shortened by 6 bases and J by 2 bases, with 14 bases between the two germline ends. The CDR3 coding sequence is TGCAGTGCACAACAAACAACGGGCAATCAGCCCCAGCATTTT. This encodes CSAQQTTGNQPQHF.

The chain carries TRBV20-1 and TRBJ1-2; D gene ambiguous. Per germline, CDR1 DFQATT and CDR2 SNEGSKA (reference sequence). V was pared by 6 bases and J by 0 bases, with 11 bases between. This CDR3 spans 13 amino acids. The CDR3 loop is CSADSVSNYGYTF. The DNA of the CDR3 is TGCAGTGCCGATTCAGTCTCTAACTATGGCTACACCTTC.

V and J are TRBV2 and TRBJ1-2; TRBD1 might be the D (5 bases). The CDR3 sequence is 16 residues long. V lost 8 bases and J 4 bases, leaving 23 bases between the germline ends. Germline-derived CDR1 and CDR2 are SNHLY and FYNNEI. CDR3 bases: TGTGCCAGCTCAGGATCCAGGACATCCCTTTCCTATGGCTACACCTTC. Translation gives CASSGSRTSLSYGYTF.

This chain connects TRBV20-1 to TRBJ2-1, with 10 nucleotides matching TRBD2. From germline, CDR1 is DFQATT and CDR2 SNEGSKA (reference sequence). The CDR3 runs to 16 residues. The J segment lost 5 bases and the V segment lost 0 bases, leaving 7 bases of the junction unmatched. CDR3 residues: CSARDNGLAVNNEQFF. CDR3 DNA: TGCAGTGCTAGAGATAATGGACTAGCGGTTAACAATGAGCAGTTCTTC.

With regard to this clonotype: A much larger clone differs from this one at a single base, so this may be a read error. The V call is TRBV24-1, the J call TRBJ2-1; D is undetermined. The germline CDR1 and CDR2 sequences are KGHDR and SFDVKD. The CDR3 has 15 amino acids. As DNA, the CDR3 is TGTGCCACCCGTGATTCCCTCGGAAGTGGGGTTCGGCAGTTCTTC. Protein: CATRDSLGSGVRQFF.

There are many counts of this clonotype. CDR3 bases: TGCAGTGCTAAACTAGCAGCAGATACGCAGTATTTT. Translating it yields CSAKLAADTQYF. This chain uses TRBV20-1 with TRBJ2-3; TRBD2 might be the D (6 bases). Germline CDR1 and CDR2: DFQATT and SNEGSKA (reference sequence). V lost 4 bases and J lost 4, with 9 bases in between. The CDR3 runs 12 residues.

This clonotype appeared a single time. Since a much larger clone is just one base distant, this may be a read error. No conserved phenylalanine or tryptophan ends this CDR3, so it is likely a read error. The chain uses TRBV10-3 and TRBJ1-1; no clear D. This CDR3 is built from 13 residues. Germline CDR1 ENHRY, CDR2 SYGVKD. This chain's CDR3 is CASSLYRWAEAFS. In DNA, the CDR3 is TGTGCCAGCAGTTTGTATAGATGGGCGGAAGCTTTCTCT.

This clonotype has at least ten counts. V and J are TRBV7-2 and TRBJ2-7, with 9 bases fitting TRBD2. CDR1 and CDR2 from the germline V gene are SGHTA and FQGNSA. The CDR3 spans 12 residues. After removal of 8 bases from V and 12 bases from J, the junction contained 11 bases not matched to a gene. CDR3 sequence (DNA): TGTGCCAGCTCGGAGCGGGGGGCCTCTTGGTACTTC. Encoded protein: CASSERGASWYF.

The CDR3 loop reads CASSLGGLTGELFF. Here the CDR3 DNA reads TGCGCCAGCAGCTTGGGGGGACTTACCGGGGAGCTGTTTTTT. V is TRBV5-1 and J is TRBJ2-2; D may be TRBD2 (6 bases). Trimming cost V 0 bases and J 5 bases, with 8 bases left between them. The CDR3 consists of 14 residues. Germline-derived CDR1 and CDR2 are SGHRS and YFSETQ.

This clonotype was found many times. V and J are TRBV29-1 and TRBJ2-3; TRBD2 aligns across 8 bases. Germline V lookup: CDR1 SQVTM, CDR2 ANQGSEA. The V segment lost 6 bases and the J segment 2 bases; nucleotides outside the gene matches: 13. The CDR3 has 16 amino acids. CDR3 sequence: CSVAKTLSGDTDTQYF. The CDR3 region has the DNA TGCAGCGTCGCCAAAACCCTTAGCGGGGACACAGATACGCAGTATTTT.

The genes are TRBV30 and TRBJ1-1; no firm D call. Germline V gives CDR1 GTSNPN, CDR2 SVGIG (reference sequence). The ends were cut back, 3 bases at V and 3 bases at J, with 14 bases in the middle. CDR3 size: 14 residues. CDR3 bases: TGTGCCTGGAGAGGGCCAGGCGAGTACACTGAAGCTTTCTTT. Translation: CAWRGPGEYTEAFF.

This clonotype occurred a few times. CDR3 region: CASSRGTGQNYGYTF. The DNA of the CDR3 is TGTGCCAGCAGTCGGGGAACGGGACAGAACTATGGCTACACCTTC. The chain couples TRBV3-1 to TRBJ1-2, with TRBD1 matching over 7 bases. Looked up from germline, CDR1 is LGHDT and CDR2 is YNNKEL (reference sequence). The CDR3 extends over 15 amino acids. Germline trimming cut 6 bases from V and 2 bases from J; bases unmatched to any gene: 9.

This clonotype was counted at least ten times. This chain links TRBV12-3 or TRBV12-4 with TRBJ1-2, with a tentative D call TRBD1 (6 bases). Between the trimmed V and J ends, which lost 6 bases and 5 bases, there was a span of 10 bases. This CDR3 is built from 12 residues. CDR3 loop: CASSYGQYGYTF. Here the CDR3 DNA reads TGTGCCAGCAGCTATGGACAGTATGGCTACACCTTC.

The chain combines TRBV6-1 with TRBJ1-3; tentative D call: TRBD1 (6 bases). The V gene lost 6 bases and the J gene lost 6 bases, with 18 bases spanning the gap. Germline V gene sequence: CDR1 MNHNS, CDR2 SASEGT. There are 15 residues in the CDR3. The CDR3 nucleotides are TGTGCCAGCAGGATGACCAAGGGGGAGGAAAACACCATATATTTT. Encoded protein: CASRMTKGEENTIYF.